The 8 T cell receptor beta chains presented below share a single source sample, sequenced in a study of shared T cell receptors in the human thymus. The repertoire was sequenced with immunoSEQ multiplex PCR; TCRdb's copy has only in-frame clones and lacks some. The table has over 650,000 clones, approximately 87% seen once. The data were also submitted as part of a second study, on human thymus T cells.

Sequencing was performed on thymocytes. The receptors originated from a boy under two years old with a congenital heart defect.

For this clone: The sample has other DNA sequences that encode this CDR3 too. The rearrangement links TRBV4-3 to TRBJ1-5; no clear D gene. Germline CDR1 and CDR2: LGHNA and YSLEER. V dropped 4 bases and J dropped 0 bases, with 7 bases sitting between them. This CDR3 has 14 residues. This CDR3 is CASSPTHSNQPQHF. For the CDR3, the DNA is TGCGCCAGCAGCCCTACCCATAGCAATCAGCCCCAGCATTTT.

The chain is built from TRBV7-9 and TRBJ1-3, with D possibly matching TRBD1 (6 bases). Per germline, CDR1 SEHNR and CDR2 FQNEAQ (reference sequence). This CDR3 contains 14 residues. Between the trimmed V and J ends, which lost 5 bases and 2 bases, there was a span of 10 bases. The CDR3 nucleotides read TGTGCCAGCAGCCCAGGACAGACTGGAAACACCATATATTTT. Residues: CASSPGQTGNTIYF. The whole variable domain, remainder taken from reference TRBV7-9 and TRBJ1-3, is DTGVSQNPRHKITKRGQNVTFRCDPISEHNRLYWYRQTLGQGPEFLTYFQNEAQLEKSRLLSDRFSAERPKGSFSTLEIQRTEQGDSAMYLCASSPGQTGNTIYFGEGSWLTVV.

The chain combines TRBV6-5 with TRBJ2-1, with 7 positions matching TRBD2. Looked up from germline, CDR1 is MNHEY and CDR2 is SVGAGI. The J segment lost 11 bases and the V segment lost 0 bases, leaving 10 bases of the junction unmatched. The CDR3 is 15 amino acids. The CDR3 DNA is TGTGCCAGCAGTTACTCGCCGACTAGCCGCCGTCAGCAGTTCTTC. Its translation is CASSYSPTSRRQQFF.

V usage is TRBV19 and J usage is TRBJ2-7; maybe TRBD1 (6 bases). Trimming took 5 bases from V and 2 from J, leaving 13 bases between them. The CDR3 loop spans 14 amino acids. Germline CDR1 reads LNHDA; CDR2 reads SQIVND (reference sequence). The CDR3 loop is CASSPTGLAYEQYF. In DNA form, the CDR3 reads TGTGCCAGTAGTCCAACAGGGCTTGCCTACGAGCAGTACTTC.

This clone was observed once. V gene TRBV25-1 combines with J gene TRBJ2-3, with 13 bases fitting TRBD2. The ends lost 2 bases at V and 3 bases at J; junction bases unmatched: 5. CDR3 size: 17 residues. Germline CDR1 is MGHDK and CDR2 is SYGVNS. CDR3 in amino acids: CASSERTSGSSTDTQYF. Written as DNA, the CDR3 is TGTGCCAGCAGTGAACGGACTAGCGGGAGTTCTACAGATACGCAGTATTTT.

The chain carries TRBV19 and TRBJ1-5, with D unresolved. CDR1 is LNHDA, CDR2 SQIVND, per germline (reference sequence). The CDR3 totals 14 residues. Trimming pared 4 bases from V and 6 bases from J, leaving 13 bases between. The CDR3 loop is CASSKSGESQPQHF. The DNA of the CDR3 is TGTGCCAGTAGTAAAAGCGGGGAGAGTCAGCCCCAGCATTTT.

This chain links TRBV13 with TRBJ2-1, with 11 bases matching TRBD2. This CDR3 has 17 residues. V shed 3 bases, J shed 4 bases, and the junction held 8 bases outside the gene matches. Germline V lookup: CDR1 PRHDT, CDR2 FYEKMQ (reference sequence). CDR3 protein: CASSFTSGRRSYNEQFF. In DNA form, the CDR3 reads TGTGCCAGCAGCTTCACTAGCGGGAGACGTTCATACAATGAGCAGTTCTTC.

V gene TRBV18 combines with J gene TRBJ1-5; 7 bases are a match to TRBD1. CDR1 is KGHSH and CDR2 is LQKENI in the germline V gene. The CDR3 sequence is 17 residues long. The V gene end was trimmed by 3 bases and the J gene end by 4 bases; junction bases not matched to a gene: 12. CDR3 coding DNA: TGTGCCAGCTCACCCACTAAGACAGGGATGGGAAATCAGCCCCAGCATTTT. Translating it yields CASSPTKTGMGNQPQHF.